The 30 T cell receptor beta chains below come from one sample, sequenced in a study of Ad26.COV2.S vaccination and SARS-CoV-2 variants. Documented treatment: over 15 received Ad26.COV2.S at low or high dose, single or two shots; roughly 5 received placebo; per-sample allocation not given. Sampling took place 63 days after the first vaccine or placebo injection. The repertoire was sequenced with immunoSEQ multiplex PCR; TCRdb's copy has only in-frame clones and lacks some. The sample has some 460,000 clones; 89% are singletons. Sequencing was performed on peripheral blood, taken in a trial of Ad26.COV2.S vaccine versus placebo. The origin of the receptors is a person between 18 and 59 years old who received the Ad26.COV2.S COVID-19 vaccine or a placebo.

The chain combines TRBV4-1 with TRBJ1-5; tentative D call: TRBD1 (5 bases). CDR1 MGHRA and CDR2 YSYEKL come from the germline V gene. This CDR3 comprises 17 residues. The V end lost 4 bases, the J end lost 4 bases, and 20 bases lay between the germline ends. DNA for the CDR3: TGCGCCAGCAGCCGCACTTCGGGGACTAAGGGGAATCAGCCCCAGCATTTT. Encoded protein: CASSRTSGTKGNQPQHF.

V gene TRBV27 combines with J gene TRBJ1-2; no definite D call. The CDR3 runs 14 residues. Germline-derived CDR1 and CDR2 are MNHEY and SMNVEV (reference sequence). Between the trimmed V and J ends, which lost 7 bases and 1 base, there was a span of 13 bases. The CDR3 loop reads CASTPSGSNYGYTF. The DNA of the CDR3 is TGTGCCAGCACCCCGTCGGGCAGTAACTATGGCTACACCTTC.

The chain carries TRBV28 and TRBJ1-2, with D unresolved. CDR3 size: 10 residues. Germline V lookup: CDR1 MDHEN, CDR2 SYDVKM. With 9 bases removed from V and 5 bases from J, the gap between germline ends came to 7 bases. Here the CDR3 reads CASYSYGYTF. DNA of the CDR3: TGTGCCAGTTATTCGTATGGCTACACCTTC.

The chain combines TRBV30 with TRBJ2-5; TRBD2 matches at 7 bases. V was clipped by 1 base and J by 5 bases; unmatched bases: 10. Germline V lookup: CDR1 GTSNPN, CDR2 SVGIG (reference sequence). The CDR3 covers 15 residues. The CDR3 DNA reads TGTGCCTGGAGTGAATCGGCGGGGGTGGGGGAGACCCAGTACTTC. It yields the protein CAWSESAGVGETQYF. Supplemented by reference TRBV30 and TRBJ2-5, the full variable domain reads SQTIHQWPATLVQPVGSPLSLECTVEGTSNPNLYWYRQAAGRGLQLLFYSVGIGQISSEVPQNLSASRPQDRQFILSSKKLLLSDSGFYLCAWSESAGVGETQYFGPGTRLLVL.

The CDR3 region has the DNA TGTGCCAGCAGTGAAGTGGGAGGTTATAGCACAGATACGCAGTATTTT. Amino acid sequence: CASSEVGGYSTDTQYF. The chain links TRBV6-1 to TRBJ2-3, with a tentative D call TRBD2 (6 bases). Between the trimmed V and J ends, which lost 1 base and 0 bases, there was a span of 11 bases. Germline CDR1 MNHNS, CDR2 SASEGT. CDR3 length equals 16 residues.

V and J are TRBV28 and TRBJ1-2; D call uncertain. Germline lookup yields CDR1 MDHEN and CDR2 SYDVKM. V lost 5 bases to trimming and J lost 3 bases, with 7 bases between them. The CDR3 has 12 residues. CDR3 sequence: CASSRQDYGYTF. CDR3 coding DNA: TGTGCCAGCAGTCGGCAGGACTATGGCTACACCTTC.

This rearrangement joins TRBV9 to TRBJ2-1, with 10 bases aligning to TRBD2. The CDR3 is made up of 16 amino acids. Germline V gene sequence: CDR1 SGDLS, CDR2 YYNGEE. V dropped 3 bases and J dropped 3; count of bases not matched to a gene: 6. The CDR3 region has the DNA TGTGCCAGCAGCGCCCGTCTAGCGGGGGTCTACAATGAGCAGTTCTTC. Amino acid sequence: CASSARLAGVYNEQFF.

V and J are TRBV19 and TRBJ2-3; TRBD2 matches 8 bases. Unmatched junction bases numbered 8, after V lost 3 bases and J lost 6 bases. This CDR3 is built from 15 residues. CDR1 is LNHDA, CDR2 SQIVND, per germline (reference sequence). This CDR3 reads CASSMGLGGSDTQYF. The CDR3 DNA sequence: TGTGCCAGTAGTATGGGACTAGGGGGTTCGGATACGCAGTATTTT.

This clone occurred once. This chain links TRBV19 with TRBJ1-1; D is uncertain. V was pared by 1 base and J by 1 base, with 10 bases between. CDR1 LNHDA and CDR2 SQIVND come from the germline V gene (reference sequence). The CDR3 runs 15 residues. The CDR3 sequence is CASSIGSEGNTEAFF. The CDR3 DNA reads as TGTGCCAGTAGTATAGGATCCGAAGGGAACACTGAAGCTTTCTTT.

This clone was picked up one time. The V and J genes are TRBV30 and TRBJ2-2, with D uncertain. CDR3 length equals 12 residues. V lost 2 bases to trimming and J lost 2 bases, with 3 bases between them. Germline CDR1 reads GTSNPN; CDR2 reads SVGIG (reference sequence). This chain's CDR3 is CAWSLNTGELFF. CDR3 DNA sequence: TGTGCCTGGAGTCTCAACACCGGGGAGCTGTTTTTT.

This clone appeared a single time. CDR3: CASSPRPPQGIGGYEQYF. The CDR3 bases are TGTGCCAGCTCACCCCGCCCCCCACAGGGCATTGGAGGCTACGAGCAGTACTTC. The chain carries TRBV18 and TRBJ2-7; TRBD1 is a possible D gene (6 bases). CDR3 length: 18 amino acids. Trimming took 3 bases from V and 3 from J, leaving 24 bases between them. Germline loops: CDR1 KGHSH, CDR2 LQKENI.

J is TRBJ2-1 and V is TRBV6-6; 7 bases are shared with TRBD2. Germline lookup yields CDR1 MNHNY and CDR2 SVGAGI (reference sequence). The CDR3 spans 16 residues. V was clipped by 5 bases and J by 9 bases; unmatched bases: 16. In DNA form, the CDR3 reads TGTGCCAGCAGTAAGCGACAGACCGGGAGGTTGTCTGAGCAGTTCTTC. This translates into CASSKRQTGRLSEQFF.

The chain carries TRBV5-1 and TRBJ2-6, with 8 positions matching TRBD1. Germline V lookup: CDR1 SGHRS, CDR2 YFSETQ. Germline trimming cut 0 bases from V and 2 bases from J; bases unmatched to any gene: 10. This CDR3 is built from 19 residues. CDR3 sequence reads: CASSLVATGDYPGANVLTF. CDR3 nucleotides: TGCGCCAGCAGCTTGGTGGCGACAGGGGATTATCCTGGGGCCAACGTCCTGACTTTC.

The V gene is TRBV18, the J gene TRBJ1-1; D gene ambiguous. This CDR3 has 18 amino acids. With 2 bases removed from V and 0 bases from J, the gap between germline ends came to 19 bases. Germline-derived CDR1 and CDR2 are KGHSH and LQKENI. Here the CDR3 reads CASSPTPLRVHMNTEAFF. CDR3 DNA: TGTGCCAGCTCACCAACGCCGCTGAGGGTGCACATGAACACTGAAGCTTTCTTT.

V is TRBV18 and J is TRBJ1-2; 7 nucleotides agree with TRBD1. Germline lookup yields CDR1 KGHSH and CDR2 LQKENI. This CDR3 spans 17 amino acids. V was pared by 3 bases and J by 5 bases, with 15 bases of the junction left unmatched. Here the CDR3 DNA reads TGTGCCAGCTCACCCCCCTCCTCCCGACAGGGAGGATATGGCTACACCTTC. Translated, it gives CASSPPSSRQGGYGYTF.

V is TRBV4-1 and J is TRBJ2-7, with TRBD2 as a possible D gene (7 bases). This CDR3 spans 16 amino acids. CDR1 and CDR2 from the germline V gene are MGHRA and YSYEKL. Trimming pared 1 base from V and 5 bases from J, leaving 18 bases between. CDR3 bases: TGCGCCAGCAGCCAAGGGGGGCGGGGGCGAGTCGACGAGCAGTACTTC. Its protein is CASSQGGRGRVDEQYF.

The chain links TRBV5-4 to TRBJ1-4; the D gene is possibly TRBD1 (5 bases). Germline CDR1 reads SGHNT; CDR2 reads YYREEE (reference sequence). The ends were cut back, 0 bases at V and 5 bases at J, with 11 bases in the middle. This CDR3 comprises 15 residues. The CDR3 loop is CASSLDGAPNEKLFF. The CDR3 nucleotides are TGTGCCAGCAGCTTGGACGGGGCCCCAAATGAAAAACTGTTTTTT.

The chain recombines TRBV6-5 with TRBJ1-4, with 7 bases aligning to TRBD1. Germline trimming cut 7 bases from V and 4 bases from J; bases unmatched to any gene: 9. CDR1 MNHEY and CDR2 SVGAGI come from the germline V gene. The length of the CDR3 is 15 residues. The CDR3 region is CASKPTGAHNEKLFF. CDR3 in DNA: TGTGCCAGCAAACCCACAGGGGCCCATAATGAAAAACTGTTTTTT.

The V and J genes are TRBV7-9 and TRBJ2-3, with D perhaps matching TRBD2 (6 bases). Per germline, CDR1 SEHNR and CDR2 FQNEAQ (reference sequence). The CDR3 totals 16 residues. V shed 1 base and J shed 0 bases, with 11 bases lying between them. Here the CDR3 reads CASSLVPGLSTDTQYF. The CDR3 nucleotides are TGTGCCAGCAGCTTAGTCCCGGGACTCAGCACAGATACGCAGTATTTT.

The gene calls are TRBV2 and TRBJ2-5, with 8 nucleotides matching TRBD2. Germline V CDR1 and CDR2: SNHLY, FYNNEI. The CDR3 is 16 residues long. V lost 7 bases to trimming and J lost 2 bases; unmatched junction nucleotides: 12. CDR3 amino acids: CASTKGLAGTQETQYF. The CDR3, as DNA: TGTGCCAGCACAAAAGGACTAGCCGGAACGCAAGAGACCCAGTACTTC.

The rearrangement uses TRBV6-5 and TRBJ2-5; D is ambiguous. Germline CDR1 reads MNHEY; CDR2 reads SVGAGI. V lost 6 bases and J lost 5, with 13 bases in between. This CDR3 has 13 residues. The CDR3 spells CASSSLGLETQYF. The CDR3 DNA reads TGTGCCAGCAGCTCCTTAGGGTTGGAGACCCAGTACTTC.

J is TRBJ1-2 and V is TRBV6-5, with no clear D. Germline V gene sequence: CDR1 MNHEY, CDR2 SVGAGI. This CDR3 spans 12 amino acids. V was clipped by 6 bases and J by 10 bases, with 15 bases between them. This chain's CDR3 is CASRAPEGVYTF. In nucleotides, the CDR3 is TGTGCCAGCAGAGCCCCCGAGGGAGTCTACACCTTC.

The chain links TRBV28 to TRBJ2-7; the D gene is possibly TRBD1 (6 bases). Trimming cost V 0 bases and J 2 bases, with 17 bases left between them. In germline, CDR1 is MDHEN, CDR2 SYDVKM. This CDR3 has 17 residues. CDR3 coding DNA: TGTGCCAGCAGTTTATGGGATTCCGGGACAAGGCCCTACGAGCAGTACTTC. Its protein is CASSLWDSGTRPYEQYF.

The rearrangement uses TRBV4-1 and TRBJ1-2; 7 bases align to TRBD1. J was trimmed by 7 bases and V by 2 bases; bases with no gene match: 13. CDR1 and CDR2 from the germline V gene are MGHRA and YSYEKL. CDR3 length: 16 residues. The CDR3 DNA sequence: TGCGCCAGCAGCCAACCCCCGCAGGGCAGGGGGGTTGGCTACACCTTC. Protein product: CASSQPPQGRGVGYTF.

The V call is TRBV28, the J call TRBJ2-5, with TRBD2 matching over 10 bases. This CDR3 has 16 residues. The ends lost 3 bases at V and 5 bases at J; junction bases unmatched: 9. Germline-derived CDR1 and CDR2 are MDHEN and SYDVKM. The CDR3 bases are TGTGCCAGCAGTTTTCCCCAGCGGGAGGGACAGGAGACCCAGTACTTC. This codes for CASSFPQREGQETQYF.

The chain uses TRBV5-5 and TRBJ2-2; 10 positions match TRBD2. Germline V CDR1 and CDR2: SGHKS, YYEKEE (reference sequence). J lost 5 bases, V lost 0 bases, and 7 bases had no gene match. The CDR3 runs to 17 residues. CDR3 DNA sequence: TGTGCCAGCAGCTTGGCCAGGGCTAGCGGGGGAACCGGGGAGCTGTTTTTT. This translates into CASSLARASGGTGELFF. Complete variable domain (other parts from reference TRBV5-5 and TRBJ2-2): DAGVTQSPTHLIKTRGQQVTLRCSPISGHKSVSWYQQVLGQGPQFIFQYYEKEERGRGNFPDRFSARQFPNYSSELNVNALLLGDSALYLCASSLARASGGTGELFFGEGSRLTVL.

This chain joins TRBV10-3 and TRBJ1-4, with TRBD1 as a possible D gene (6 bases). The CDR3 loop spans 14 amino acids. V lost 11 bases and J lost 3, with 16 bases in between. Germline lookup yields CDR1 ENHRY and CDR2 SYGVKD. DNA of the CDR3: TGTGCCGCCGCTTCGACAGGCCCTAATGAAAAACTGTTTTTT. It yields the protein CAAASTGPNEKLFF.

This chain connects TRBV2 to TRBJ2-5, with D perhaps given as TRBD1 or TRBD2 (5 bases each). The germline V gene has CDR1 SNHLY and CDR2 FYNNEI. The V end lost 6 bases, the J end lost 5 bases, and 19 bases lay between the germline ends. This CDR3 region has 15 residues. The CDR3 coding sequence is TGTGCCAGCAGCCCGGGACCCCCAAAATGGGAGACCCAGTACTTC. Its protein product is CASSPGPPKWETQYF. Full variable domain (missing parts from reference TRBV2 and TRBJ2-5): EPEVTQTPSHQVTQMGQEVILRCVPISNHLYFYWYRQILGQKVEFLVSFYNNEISEKSEIFDDQFSVERPDGSNFTLKIRSTKLEDSAMYFCASSPGPPKWETQYFGPGTRLLVL.

The rearrangement joins TRBV27 to TRBJ1-1, with D possibly matching TRBD1 (5 bases). V lost 2 bases and J 0 bases, leaving 28 bases between the germline ends. The CDR3 runs to 21 residues. Germline V gene data show CDR1 as MNHEY and CDR2 as SMNVEV (reference sequence). The CDR3 DNA follows: TGTGCCAGCAGTTTAATGCTTGTCCAGGTTAAGCGGGGCGCGGTGAACACTGAAGCTTTCTTT. It codes for CASSLMLVQVKRGAVNTEAFF.

This chain connects TRBV27 to TRBJ2-3; 7 nucleotides line up with TRBD2. The CDR3 contains 14 residues. Germline V CDR1 and CDR2: MNHEY, SMNVEV (reference sequence). V shed 8 bases and J 3 bases; nucleotides not matched to a gene: 8. CDR3 protein: CASWMLGGTDTQYF. The CDR3 nucleotides are TGTGCCAGCTGGATGCTCGGGGGGACAGATACGCAGTATTTT.